The 20 T cell receptor beta chains presented below share a single source sample, sequenced in a study of response to subunit inactivated influenza vaccine. TCRdb ran MiXCR on the RT-PCR reads and lists one entry per CDR3 protein. The sample contains 400,000 to 550,000 distinct CDR3 sequences, 25% of which appear only once. The sample in question was CD4+ T cells sorted from PBMCs, obtained approximately 5 days after vaccination. These receptors originate from a man aged 50 to 60 who received an inactivated influenza vaccine.

CDR3 loop: CASTRGGVGGYTF. CDR3 nucleotides: TGTGCCAGCACCCGAGGAGGGGTGGGTGGCTACACCTTC. The V call is TRBV6-1, the J call TRBJ1-2; TRBD1 is a possible D gene (5 bases). From germline, CDR1 is MNHNS and CDR2 SASEGT. The V end was cut by 7 bases, the J end by 7 bases, with 16 bases between. CDR3 length: 13 amino acids.

A few counts support this clonotype. This CDR3 is CASSQERDRGDHEQFF. CDR3 coding DNA: TGCGCCAGCAGCCAAGAACGGGACAGGGGGGACCATGAGCAGTTCTTC. The chain combines TRBV4-1 with TRBJ2-1; 11 bases fit TRBD1. V shed 0 bases, J shed 8 bases, and the junction held 6 bases outside the gene matches. There are 16 residues in the CDR3. Germline V gene data show CDR1 as MGHRA and CDR2 as YSYEKL.

This clonotype was seen a handful of times. The chain employs TRBV12-3 or TRBV12-4 and TRBJ1-3, with D possibly matching TRBD1 (5 bases). V lost 1 base, J lost 2 bases, and 12 bases lay in between. There are 16 residues in the CDR3. CDR3 in DNA: TGTGCCAGCAGTTTAGGGCTCCCGGGGGCTGGAAACACCATATATTTT. It encodes CASSLGLPGAGNTIYF.

A few counts support this clonotype. The V and J genes are TRBV12-3 or TRBV12-4 and TRBJ2-1; TRBD1 matches 7 bases. The CDR3 loop spans 14 amino acids. Germline trimming cut 3 bases from V and 6 bases from J; bases unmatched to any gene: 5. The CDR3 is CASSFGQVRNEQFF. CDR3 bases: TGTGCCAGCAGTTTTGGACAGGTTCGCAATGAGCAGTTCTTC.

V gene TRBV7-9 combines with J gene TRBJ2-1; the D is unclear. Trimming pared 5 bases from V and 8 bases from J, leaving 13 bases between. Germline V gene sequence: CDR1 SEHNR, CDR2 FQNEAQ (reference sequence). CDR3 length: 13 amino acids. The CDR3 loop is CASSPMSSHEQFF. The CDR3 DNA follows: TGTGCCAGCAGCCCCATGAGCAGCCATGAGCAGTTCTTC.

This clonotype has only a few counts. The chain employs TRBV5-1 and TRBJ2-5; maybe TRBD1 (5 bases). Germline V lookup: CDR1 SGHRS, CDR2 YFSETQ. V lost 1 base to trimming and J lost 4 bases, with 8 bases between them. The CDR3 has 13 residues. The chain's CDR3 is CASSLQGIETQYF. The CDR3 nucleotides read TGCGCCAGCAGCTTGCAGGGCATAGAGACCCAGTACTTC.

In its sample, this clonotype was seen many times. This sequence joins TRBV6-1 and TRBJ2-7; no clear D gene. Trimming took off 6 bases at V and 3 bases at J, with 12 bases between the two ends. The CDR3 is made up of 13 amino acids. The germline V gene has CDR1 MNHNS and CDR2 SASEGT. The CDR3: CASSRGPIYEQYF. The DNA of the CDR3 is TGTGCCAGCAGCCGCGGACCTATCTACGAGCAGTACTTC.

This clonotype appeared many times. CDR3 sequence: CASSQDPVTTYEQYF. DNA for the CDR3: TGCGCCAGCAGCCAAGATCCCGTCACAACCTACGAGCAGTACTTC. The rearrangement links TRBV4-3 to TRBJ2-7, with D unresolved. In germline, CDR1 is LGHNA, CDR2 YSLEER. The CDR3 consists of 15 residues. Trimming shortened V by 0 bases and J by 2 bases, and 11 bases separated the two germline ends.

This chain links TRBV6-1 with TRBJ1-2; 10 bases are shared with TRBD1. The CDR3 is made up of 16 amino acids. Per the germline V gene, CDR1 is MNHNS and CDR2 is SASEGT. The J segment lost 3 bases and the V segment lost 6 bases, leaving 10 bases of the junction unmatched. Here the CDR3 reads CASSSLSGQGDYGYTF. The CDR3 nucleotides read TGTGCCAGCAGCTCCTTATCAGGACAGGGGGACTATGGCTACACCTTC.

This clonotype has only a few counts. The chain joins TRBV6-4 to TRBJ2-5, with TRBD2 matching 13 bases. Per the germline V gene, CDR1 is MRHNA and CDR2 is SNTAGT. V shed 5 bases and J 5 bases; nucleotides not matched to a gene: 11. The CDR3 contains 17 residues. This CDR3 reads CASSRPGLAGAGETQYF. CDR3 in DNA: TGTGCCAGCAGTAGACCCGGACTAGCGGGGGCCGGGGAGACCCAGTACTTC.

This clonotype was seen more than once but under ten times. This sequence joins TRBV28 and TRBJ2-7, with TRBD1 identical over 8 bases. The germline V gene has CDR1 MDHEN and CDR2 SYDVKM. V lost 7 bases, J lost 2 bases, and 4 bases stayed unmatched. This CDR3 contains 13 residues. CDR3 region: CASTPDRAYEQYF. The CDR3 DNA reads TGTGCCAGCACCCCGGACAGGGCCTACGAGCAGTACTTC.

V usage is TRBV20-1 and J usage is TRBJ1-1; possibly TRBD1 for D (6 bases). Germline-derived CDR1 and CDR2 are DFQATT and SNEGSKA (reference sequence). V was pared by 5 bases and J by 6 bases, with 10 bases between. This CDR3 contains 11 residues. The CDR3 here is CSAQTGPEAFF. DNA for the CDR3: TGCAGTGCTCAGACAGGCCCTGAAGCTTTCTTT.

The chain has TRBV4-2 and TRBJ1-1, with 7 bases that match TRBD1. The ends lost 1 base at V and 6 bases at J; junction bases unmatched: 8. The CDR3 has 15 amino acids. Germline lookup yields CDR1 LGHNA and CDR2 YNFKEQ. The CDR3 sequence is CASSQGTGDRAEAFF. The CDR3 coding sequence is TGTGCCAGCAGCCAAGGAACAGGGGATCGGGCTGAAGCTTTCTTT.

There are a few counts of this clonotype. At one end, the junction sequence differs from germline, possibly due to a read error. The chain joins TRBV9 to TRBJ2-3; D could derive from TRBD1 or TRBD2 (5 bases each). CDR3 size: 13 residues. Per the germline V gene, CDR1 is SGDLS and CDR2 is YYNGEE. CDR3 sequence: CASSVADTGTEKF. The CDR3 coding sequence is TGTGCCAGCAGCGTAGCCGATACCGGGACGGAGAAATTT.

The chain is built from TRBV29-1 and TRBJ2-1; 11 positions match TRBD2. The CDR3 has 13 amino acids. V lost 6 bases and J lost 12; bases outside the gene matches: 10. Germline lookup yields CDR1 SQVTM and CDR2 ANQGSEA. The CDR3 DNA reads as TGCAGCGTGCGTTCGACTAGCGGGAACTCGCAGTTCTTC. Its translation is CSVRSTSGNSQFF.

The rearrangement joins TRBV12-3 or TRBV12-4 to TRBJ2-5; D is possibly TRBD2 (6 bases). V dropped 5 bases and J dropped 2 bases, with 18 bases sitting between them. This CDR3 region has 16 residues. The CDR3 is CASSLWNVRGQETQYF. In nucleotides, the CDR3 is TGTGCCAGCAGTCTTTGGAACGTCCGGGGGCAAGAGACCCAGTACTTC.

The chain couples TRBV7-9 to TRBJ2-1; D perhaps matches TRBD1 (6 bases). This CDR3 spans 15 amino acids. The germline V and J ends were trimmed by 3 bases and 3 bases, with 12 bases remaining between them. CDR1 SEHNR and CDR2 FQNEAQ come from the germline V gene (reference sequence). The CDR3 is CASSFTGLNYNEQFF. The CDR3 DNA follows: TGTGCCAGCAGCTTTACAGGGTTGAACTACAATGAGCAGTTCTTC.

The chain carries TRBV7-9 and TRBJ2-5; 13 bases are a match to TRBD2. With V trimmed by 7 bases and J by 4 bases, 9 bases remained unmatched. CDR1 and CDR2 (germline): SEHNR, FQNEAQ (reference sequence). The CDR3 extends over 16 amino acids. CDR3 residues: CASTTGLAGAGETQYF. The CDR3 bases are TGTGCCAGCACCACCGGACTAGCGGGAGCGGGAGAGACCCAGTACTTC.

The chain links TRBV5-1 to TRBJ1-6, with 8 positions matching TRBD1. V shed 0 bases, J shed 13 bases, and the junction held 3 bases outside the gene matches. Germline CDR1 reads SGHRS; CDR2 reads YFSETQ. This CDR3 contains 13 residues. The DNA for the CDR3 is TGCGCCAGCAGCTTGGGACAGGGGTCTCCCCTCCACTTT. Amino acid sequence: CASSLGQGSPLHF.

The chain uses TRBV6-1 and TRBJ2-5, with D unclear. This CDR3 has 13 amino acids. The germline CDR1 and CDR2 sequences are MNHNS and SASEGT. The germline V and J ends were trimmed by 6 bases and 5 bases, with 13 bases remaining between them. The CDR3: CASRSRTEETQYF. DNA for the CDR3: TGTGCCAGCAGATCCCGGACGGAGGAGACCCAGTACTTC.